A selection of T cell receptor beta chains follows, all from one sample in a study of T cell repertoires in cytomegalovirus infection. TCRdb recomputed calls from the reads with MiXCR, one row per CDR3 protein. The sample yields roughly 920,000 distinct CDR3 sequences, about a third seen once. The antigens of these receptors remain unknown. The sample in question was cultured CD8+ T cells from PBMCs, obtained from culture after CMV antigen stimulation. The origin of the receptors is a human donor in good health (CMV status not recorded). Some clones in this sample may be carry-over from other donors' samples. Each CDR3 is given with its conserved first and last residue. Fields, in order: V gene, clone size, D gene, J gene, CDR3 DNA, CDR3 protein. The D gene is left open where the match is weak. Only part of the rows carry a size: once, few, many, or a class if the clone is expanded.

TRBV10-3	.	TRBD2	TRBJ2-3	TGTGCCATCAGAAACTGGGACGCGCGGGGGGGCTCGGATACGCAGTATTTT	CAIRNWDARGGSDTQYF
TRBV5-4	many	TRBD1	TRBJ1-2	TGTGCCAGCAGCTTGGAGGGGGCGTTAGGCTACACCTTC	CASSLEGALGYTF
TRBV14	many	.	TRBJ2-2	TGTGCCAGCAGCCAAGTAATCACCGGGGAGCTGTTTTTT	CASSQVITGELFF
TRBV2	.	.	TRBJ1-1	TGTGCCAGCAGTGAGTTTTGGGGGGTGAACACTGAAGCTTTCTTT	CASSEFWGVNTEAFF
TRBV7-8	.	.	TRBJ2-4	TGTGCCAGCAGCACCTCGGGAGTTGCGAGGGGAAACATTCAGTACTTC	CASSTSGVARGNIQYF
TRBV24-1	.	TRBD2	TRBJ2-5	TGTGCCACCAGTGGGGAGGGCTGGGAGACCCAGTACTTC	CATSGEGWETQYF
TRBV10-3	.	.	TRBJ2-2	TGTGCCATCCTCCTAACGAAGCGACAGCCTCCCGGGACAATTCCGTCTCTCGCCGGGGAGCTGTTTTTT	CAILLTKRQPPGTIPSLAGELFF
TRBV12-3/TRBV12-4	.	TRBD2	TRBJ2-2	TGTGCCAGCAGTTTAGATATTAGCGGGGGGGCAGGAGGGGAGCTGTTTTTT	CASSLDISGGAGGELFF
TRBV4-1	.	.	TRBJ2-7	TGCGCCAGCAGCCGTGGGGGGCTGCCCTACGAGCAGTACTTC	CASSRGGLPYEQYF
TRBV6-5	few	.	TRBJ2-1	TGTGCCAGCAAATTTGGGGGAACCTACAATGAGCAGTTCTTC	CASKFGGTYNEQFF
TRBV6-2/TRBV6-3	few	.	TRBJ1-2	TGTGCCAGCAGTTACTCGAATCTCTATGGCTACACCTTC	CASSYSNLYGYTF
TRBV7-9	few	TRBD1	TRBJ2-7	TGTGCCAGCAGCGACAGCAGGTCCTCGACAGGGGGCTACGAGCAGTACTTC	CASSDSRSSTGGYEQYF
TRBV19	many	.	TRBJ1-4	TGTGCCAGTAGTATCCGAGGGTTACGCGAAAAACTGTTTTTT	CASSIRGLREKLFF
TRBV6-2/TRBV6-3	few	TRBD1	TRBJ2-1	TGTGCCAGCAGGCCCAGGGGGAGCTCCTACAATGAGCAGTTCTTC	CASRPRGSSYNEQFF
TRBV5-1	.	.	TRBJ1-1	TGCGCCAGCAGCTTGGGAGGCCGCGGGCCTTTCTTT	CASSLGGRGPFF
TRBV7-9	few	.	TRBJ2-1	TGTGCCAGCAGCGGGACCGGGACGGCCTACAATGAGCAGTTCTTC	CASSGTGTAYNEQFF
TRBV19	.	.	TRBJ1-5	TGTGCCAGTAATTCCGGGCTTTATGATCAGCCCCAGCATTTT	CASNSGLYDQPQHF
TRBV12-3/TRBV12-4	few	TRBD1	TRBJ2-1	TGTGCCAGCAGACTCGACAGGGCGAGATACAATGAGCAGTTCTTC	CASRLDRARYNEQFF
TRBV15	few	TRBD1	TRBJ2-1	TGTGCCACCAATTCCTCGACAGGGTCGTGGGAGCAGTTCTTC	CATNSSTGSWEQFF
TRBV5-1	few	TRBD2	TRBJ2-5	TGCGCCAGCAGCTTGGGAATAAGTCGGACTAGCGGGGGGTTCCAAGAGACCCAGTACTTC	CASSLGISRTSGGFQETQYF
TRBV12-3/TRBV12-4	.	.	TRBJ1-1	TGTGCCAGCAACCCGGGGGTTAGCACTGAAGCTTTCTTT	CASNPGVSTEAFF
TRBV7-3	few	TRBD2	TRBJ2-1	TGTGCCAGCAGCTCCAAATCTAGCGGCGGGATCTTCTCCTACAATGAGCAGTTCTTC	CASSSKSSGGIFSYNEQFF
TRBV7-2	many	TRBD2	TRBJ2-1	TGTGCCAGCATCTTAACGCTAGCGGGAGGGTACAATGAGCAGTTCTTC	CASILTLAGGYNEQFF
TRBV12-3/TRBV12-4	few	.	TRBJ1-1	TGTGCCAGCATTCCCGGGCCGAACACTGAAGCTTTCTTT	CASIPGPNTEAFF
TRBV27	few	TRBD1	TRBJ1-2	TGTGCCACCCTAGACAGGGGAGGCTACACCTTC	CATLDRGGYTF
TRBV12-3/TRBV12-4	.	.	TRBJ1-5	TGTGCCAGCACTAATCGGGGGGTTGGCCAGCCCCAGCATTTT	CASTNRGVGQPQHF
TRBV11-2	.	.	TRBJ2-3	TGTGCCAGCAGCCACACACTCGACAGGAGCACAGATACGCAGTATTTT	CASSHTLDRSTDTQYF
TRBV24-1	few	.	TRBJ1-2	TGTGCCACCAGTGAGGGCAGGACTCATGGCTACACCTTC	CATSEGRTHGYTF
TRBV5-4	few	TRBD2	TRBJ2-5	TGTGCCAGCAGCACCAGACTAGCGGGGGGCCAAGAGACCCAGTACTTC	CASSTRLAGGQETQYF
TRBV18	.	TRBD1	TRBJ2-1	TGTGCCAGCTCCAAGACGACGACAGGGTGGAGGAGGGAGCAGTTCTTC	CASSKTTTGWRREQFF
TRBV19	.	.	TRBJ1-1	TGTGCCAGTAGTATCGGGCCGAGAGTTGTTTCTGAAGCTTTCTTT	CASSIGPRVVSEAFF
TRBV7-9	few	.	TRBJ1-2	TGTGCCAGCGAGGACGGCCAAGAAGGCCCATCGAGCTATGGCTACACCTTC	CASEDGQEGPSSYGYTF
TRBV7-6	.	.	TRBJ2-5	TGTGCCAGCAGACCGGCAGAGAAAGAGACCCAGTACTTC	CASRPAEKETQYF
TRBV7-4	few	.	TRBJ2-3	TGTGCCAGCAGCTCCCTTGGGAGGCTAAGCACAGATACGCAGTATTTT	CASSSLGRLSTDTQYF
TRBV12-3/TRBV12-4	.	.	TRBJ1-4	TGTGCCAGCAGTTCTCGGATGGGGGATGAAAAACTGTTTTTT	CASSSRMGDEKLFF
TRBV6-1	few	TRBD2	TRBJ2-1	TGTGCCAGCAGTGAAGCGCTTTTGCGGGGGGGCGCGGACAATGAGCAGTTCTTC	CASSEALLRGGADNEQFF
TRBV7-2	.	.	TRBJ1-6	TGTGCCAGCAGCTTGAGACAGAGACCTTCGGAACCCCTCCACTTT	CASSLRQRPSEPLHF
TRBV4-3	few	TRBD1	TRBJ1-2	TGCGCCAGCAGTCAAACAGGGGACTACTATGGCTACACCTTC	CASSQTGDYYGYTF
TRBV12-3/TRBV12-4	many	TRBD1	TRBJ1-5	TGTGCCAGCAGTTTTTCCTATACAGGGGTTAGCAATCAGCCCCAGCATTTT	CASSFSYTGVSNQPQHF
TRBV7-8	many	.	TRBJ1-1	TGTGCCAGCAGCGGAGTAGGTTACCCGGACACTGAAGCTTTCTTT	CASSGVGYPDTEAFF
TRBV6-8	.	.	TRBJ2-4	TGTGCCAGCAGTTCTGGTCAGGGGGGGGACATTCAGTACTTC	CASSSGQGGDIQYF
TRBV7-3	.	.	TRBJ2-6	TGTGCCAGCAGCCCGGGACCCACCAGGCCCTCTGGGGCCAACGTCCTGACTTTC	CASSPGPTRPSGANVLTF
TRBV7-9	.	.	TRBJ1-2	TGTGCCAACAGCTTAGGACCTACTCATGGCTACACCTTC	CANSLGPTHGYTF
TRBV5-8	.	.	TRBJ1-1	TGTGCCAGCATCTCCAATGTCGGGGGCCTGAACACTGAAGCTTTCTTT	CASISNVGGLNTEAFF
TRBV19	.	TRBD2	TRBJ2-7	TGTGCCAGTAGTCCTCGACTAGCGGGGGGGCCTTACGAGCAGTACTTC	CASSPRLAGGPYEQYF
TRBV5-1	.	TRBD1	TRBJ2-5	TGCGCCAGCAGCGGCTCAGGGGGCACCCAAGAGACCCAGTACTTC	CASSGSGGTQETQYF
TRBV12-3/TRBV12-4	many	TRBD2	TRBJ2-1	TGTGCCAGCAGTACTGGCCTAGCGGACATCAATGAGCAGTTCTTC	CASSTGLADINEQFF
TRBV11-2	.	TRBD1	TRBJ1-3	TGTGTCAGCATCGGACAGGGGCTGAACACCATATATTTT	CVSIGQGLNTIYF
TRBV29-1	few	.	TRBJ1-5	TGCAGCGTCCGGGACGGTAATCAGCCCCAGCATTTT	CSVRDGNQPQHF
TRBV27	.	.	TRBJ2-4	TGTGCCAGCGGGGGGGGGGCTAACATTCAGTACTTC	CASGGGANIQYF
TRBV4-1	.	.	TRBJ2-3	TGCGCCAGCAGCCAAGAAGGAGGGGGCTACCACACAGATACGCAGTATTTT	CASSQEGGGYHTDTQYF
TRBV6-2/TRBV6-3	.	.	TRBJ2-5	TGTGCCAGCAGTTACCCGTCGGTTTGGGAGACCCAGTACTTC	CASSYPSVWETQYF
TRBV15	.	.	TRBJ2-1	TGTGCCACCAGCAGAGATGGGGGGGCAGGTTACAATGAGCAGTTCTTC	CATSRDGGAGYNEQFF